These 14 T cell receptor beta chains were all obtained from the same sample, sequenced in a study of cytomegalovirus exposure and HLA in healthy donors. The PCR ran on 60 Vbeta and 13 Jbeta primers. Profiled with immunoSEQ multiplex PCR; TCRdb holds only in-frame clones, not every one. This sample yields 150,000 to 200,000 clones, of which over 60% are seen a single time; over 1.2% belongs to the top ten. The sample was PBMCs. These receptors were obtained from a girl aged 5-17 years in good health and CMV-seronegative.

This chain connects TRBV9 to TRBJ1-2, with D perhaps TRBD1 (5 bases). This CDR3 has 14 residues. Germline loops: CDR1 SGDLS, CDR2 YYNGEE. Trimming shortened V by 0 bases and J by 8 bases, and 14 bases separated the two germline ends. The CDR3 nucleotides read TGTGCCAGCAGCGTAGAGGCGGGACGGGGCGGCTACACCTTC. Amino acid sequence: CASSVEAGRGGYTF.

This clone was counted between two and nine times. This chain connects TRBV5-1 to TRBJ1-1; tentative D call: TRBD1 (5 bases). Trimming removed 0 bases from V and 7 bases from J, with 13 bases in between. CDR1 SGHRS and CDR2 YFSETQ come from the germline V gene. CDR3 length equals 14 residues. The CDR3 sequence is CASSLGSQGGEAFF. In nucleotides, the CDR3 is TGCGCCAGCAGCTTGGGGAGCCAGGGAGGTGAAGCTTTCTTT.

The chain employs TRBV7-3 and TRBJ2-1, with 10 positions matching TRBD2. The J segment lost 3 bases and the V segment lost 5 bases, leaving 7 bases of the junction unmatched. Per the germline V gene, CDR1 is SGHTA and CDR2 is FQGTGA. There are 16 residues in the CDR3. In DNA form, the CDR3 reads TGTGCCAGCAGCCGATCCCCTAGCGGGGGCTACAATGAGCAGTTCTTC. Translation gives CASSRSPSGGYNEQFF.

V is TRBV7-2 and J is TRBJ2-5; D might be TRBD2 (5 bases). CDR3 length: 15 amino acids. From germline, CDR1 is SGHTA and CDR2 FQGNSA. The germline V and J ends were trimmed by 2 bases and 1 base, with 11 bases remaining between them. CDR3 coding DNA: TGTGCCAGCAGCTTAAGTGGGAGCCCCCAAGAGACCCAGTACTTC. This codes for CASSLSGSPQETQYF.

This clone was counted a few times. The V gene is TRBV5-4, the J gene TRBJ1-2, with 7 bases aligning to TRBD1. V shed 2 bases and J 3 bases; nucleotides not matched to a gene: 7. Germline lookup yields CDR1 SGHNT and CDR2 YYREEE (reference sequence). The CDR3 sequence is 15 residues long. The CDR3 bases are TGTGCCAGCAGCTTAGTCGGGACAGATTACTATGGCTACACCTTC. Amino acid sequence: CASSLVGTDYYGYTF.

This clone was counted between two and nine times. V gene TRBV5-4 combines with J gene TRBJ1-2; possibly TRBD1 for D (6 bases). Trimming left V 2 bases short and J 5 bases short, with 13 bases between. The CDR3 loop spans 14 amino acids. The germline CDR1 and CDR2 sequences are SGHNT and YYREEE (reference sequence). CDR3 in DNA: TGTGCCAGCAGCTTAGCGGGGGCTTGGTATGGCTACACCTTC. Translating it yields CASSLAGAWYGYTF.

The rearrangement links TRBV6-5 to TRBJ2-7; no clear D. The V gene's germline CDR1 is MNHEY and CDR2 SVGAGI. V was cut by 6 bases and J by 7 bases, with 10 bases left in between. CDR3 length: 11 amino acids. The CDR3 sequence is CASSTAGEQYF. The CDR3 nucleotides are TGTGCCAGCAGCACAGCAGGAGAGCAGTACTTC.

The chain carries TRBV6-5 and TRBJ1-2, with 9 bases aligning to TRBD1. Losses at the gene ends were 5 bases for V and 8 bases for J; bases not matched to a gene: 12. Germline-derived CDR1 and CDR2 are MNHEY and SVGAGI. The CDR3 spans 15 residues. The CDR3 nucleotides read TGTGCCAGCAGTCCTGAGATACAGGGGGCGGGCGGCTACACCTTC. It yields the protein CASSPEIQGAGGYTF.

The chain recombines TRBV5-6 with TRBJ2-7; D ambiguous. There are 13 residues in the CDR3. The V gene's germline CDR1 is SGHDT and CDR2 YYEEEE. V gave up 4 bases and J gave up 3 bases, with 11 bases separating them. CDR3 sequence reads: CASSLRGGYEQYF. The DNA for the CDR3 is TGTGCCAGCAGCCTGAGAGGCGGCTACGAGCAGTACTTC.

J is TRBJ1-3 and V is TRBV2; possible D gene TRBD1, 6 bases. CDR1 SNHLY and CDR2 FYNNEI come from the germline V gene. The CDR3 is made up of 14 amino acids. The V end lost 4 bases, the J end lost 0 bases, and 7 bases lay between the germline ends. The CDR3 loop is CASSVDSSGNTIYF. CDR3 bases: TGTGCCAGCAGTGTGGACAGCTCTGGAAACACCATATATTTT.

The chain couples TRBV9 to TRBJ2-1; 10 nucleotides line up with TRBD2. The CDR3 contains 15 residues. V was clipped by 0 bases and J by 6 bases; unmatched bases: 3. CDR1 is SGDLS and CDR2 is YYNGEE in the germline V gene. The CDR3 loop reads CASSVARTSGNEQFF. The CDR3 DNA reads TGTGCCAGCAGCGTAGCTCGGACTAGCGGCAATGAGCAGTTCTTC. Variable domain in full (rest from reference TRBV9 and TRBJ2-1): DSGVTQTPKHLITATGQRVTLRCSPRSGDLSVYWYQQSLDQGLQFLIQYYNGEERAKGNILERFSAQQFPDLHSELNLSSLELGDSALYFCASSVARTSGNEQFFGPGTRLTVL.

J is TRBJ2-7 and V is TRBV29-1; 8 nucleotides match TRBD1. This CDR3 region has 13 residues. Germline lookup yields CDR1 SQVTM and CDR2 ANQGSEA. With V trimmed by 4 bases and J by 5 bases, 7 bases remained unmatched. The CDR3 loop is CSVVDRGIHEQYF. In nucleotides, the CDR3 is TGCAGCGTTGTTGACAGGGGTATCCACGAGCAGTACTTC.

The chain has TRBV5-1 and TRBJ1-1; 7 positions match TRBD1. The CDR3 runs 14 residues. Germline loops: CDR1 SGHRS, CDR2 YFSETQ. After removal of 4 bases from V and 1 base from J, the junction contained 4 bases not matched to a gene. The CDR3 bases are TGCGCCAGCAGCACCGGGACAGAGAACACTGAAGCTTTCTTT. This sequence encodes CASSTGTENTEAFF.

The V and J genes are TRBV7-4 and TRBJ1-1; D is unresolved. Germline CDR1 reads SGHVT; CDR2 reads SQSDAQ. The CDR3 runs to 17 residues. Between the trimmed V and J ends, which lost 5 bases and 10 bases, there was a span of 29 bases. The CDR3 sequence: CASSPSFAPRSGRSAFF. The CDR3 coding sequence is TGTGCCAGCAGCCCTAGCTTCGCGCCGCGTTCTGGAAGGTCAGCTTTCTTT.